The 24 T cell receptor beta chains below all came from one sample that was sequenced in a study of vaccination effects on CD4 cells after COVID-19. Their specific antigens are unknown. Ahead of sequencing, the ViraFEST assay grew antigen-specific CD4+ T cells using viral peptide pools. With roughly 10 days of culture completed, CD4+ T cells were isolated. It was two doses of either the BNT162b2 or mRNA-1273 vaccine that participants received. TCRdb's table, derived via immunoSEQ multiplex PCR, lists solely in-frame clones and lacks some. The data hold some 68,000 clones, with approximately 82% observed a single time. The source material was CD4+ T cells from PBMCs cultured with HCoV-229E spike peptides, sampled after COVID-19 vaccination. The receptors were sampled from a human donor who received a COVID-19 vaccine.

This rearrangement joins TRBV28 to TRBJ1-5; D gene ambiguous. Germline V CDR1 and CDR2: MDHEN, SYDVKM. This CDR3 has 14 residues. The ends were cut back, 7 bases at V and 6 bases at J, with 16 bases in the middle. The CDR3 loop reads CASTPTARGQPQHF. CDR3 DNA: TGTGCCAGCACCCCGACCGCCCGAGGTCAGCCCCAGCATTTT.

The V call is TRBV5-4, the J call TRBJ2-3; D is unclear. The germline CDR1 and CDR2 sequences are SGHNT and YYREEE (reference sequence). Trimming pared 1 base from V and 1 base from J, leaving 7 bases between. The CDR3 totals 14 residues. This CDR3 is CASSLKSGTDTQYF. The CDR3 DNA reads TGTGCCAGCAGCTTGAAAAGCGGCACAGATACGCAGTATTTT.

By its share, this clone is medium-sized. The chain links TRBV4-3 to TRBJ1-1, with D tentatively TRBD1 (5 bases). CDR3 length equals 14 residues. The ends were cut back, 2 bases at V and 3 bases at J, with 10 bases in the middle. Germline values: CDR1 LGHNA, CDR2 YSLEER. As DNA, the CDR3 is TGCGCCAGCAGCCAATATCAAGGGGACACTGAAGCTTTCTTT. Translation gives CASSQYQGDTEAFF.

This clone showed up just once. The chain links TRBV7-8 to TRBJ1-5; unclear D gene. Germline V lookup: CDR1 SGHVS, CDR2 FQNEAQ. V lost 5 bases and J 2 bases, leaving 19 bases between the germline ends. This CDR3 spans 17 amino acids. CDR3 DNA: TGTGCCAGCAGCCTAGACGGTAATGGTTGGGGCAATCAGCCCCAGCATTTT. It encodes CASSLDGNGWGNQPQHF.

This clone has only a few counts. The chain is built from TRBV9 and TRBJ1-2; D is ambiguous. Germline V gene data show CDR1 as SGDLS and CDR2 as YYNGEE. The CDR3 covers 14 residues. With 0 bases removed from V and 1 base from J, the gap between germline ends came to 7 bases. The CDR3 here is CASSVDQSNYGYTF. The CDR3 region has the DNA TGTGCCAGCAGCGTAGACCAGAGTAACTATGGCTACACCTTC. Drawing the rest from reference TRBV9 and TRBJ1-2, the complete variable domain is DSGVTQTPKHLITATGQRVTLRCSPRSGDLSVYWYQQSLDQGLQFLIQYYNGEERAKGNILERFSAQQFPDLHSELNLSSLELGDSALYFCASSVDQSNYGYTFGSGTRLTVV.

The chain combines TRBV18 with TRBJ2-7, with TRBD1 matching over 9 bases. The V and J ends lost 3 bases and 5 bases, in that order; junction bases with no gene match: 11. This CDR3 region has 16 residues. Germline V gene sequence: CDR1 KGHSH, CDR2 LQKENI. The CDR3 spells CASSPQGQGMIDEQYV. The DNA for the CDR3 is TGTGCCAGCTCACCCCAGGGACAGGGAATGATCGACGAGCAGTACGTC.

This rearrangement joins TRBV10-3 to TRBJ1-3, with TRBD1 matching over 9 bases. Trimming removed 0 bases from V and 7 bases from J; junction bases left unmatched: 13. The CDR3 has 18 amino acids. From germline, CDR1 is ENHRY and CDR2 SYGVKD. DNA for the CDR3: TGTGCCATCAGTGAGTCAGACATTGGGGACAGGGTATGTAACACCATATATTTT. The encoded protein is CAISESDIGDRVCNTIYF.

V and J are TRBV24-1 and TRBJ1-5, with a possible D match to TRBD1 (5 bases). CDR1 and CDR2 (germline): KGHDR, SFDVKD. The CDR3 totals 13 residues. V lost 10 bases and J 0 bases, leaving 9 bases between the germline ends. The CDR3, as DNA: TGTGCCACTCAGGGACGTAGCAATCAGCCCCAGCATTTT. Amino acid sequence: CATQGRSNQPQHF.

This clone has just a few counts. The chain carries TRBV18 and TRBJ2-7; TRBD1 is a possible D gene (7 bases). This CDR3 has 15 amino acids. Germline V lookup: CDR1 KGHSH, CDR2 LQKENI. V lost 2 bases to trimming and J lost 2 bases, with 13 bases between them. As DNA, the CDR3 is TGTGCCAGCTCACCAGGAGGGGGCAAGACCTACGAGCAGTACGTC. It specifies CASSPGGGKTYEQYV.

The rearrangement uses TRBV30 and TRBJ2-1, with D perhaps given as TRBD1 or TRBD2 (5 bases each). This CDR3 has 19 residues. Deletions cut 1 base from V and 1 base from J, with 23 bases between. CDR1 and CDR2 (germline): GTSNPN, SVGIG (reference sequence). The CDR3 protein is CAWSAPSPDRDRSYNEQFF. The CDR3 bases are TGTGCCTGGAGTGCACCTAGCCCAGACCGGGACCGGTCCTACAATGAGCAGTTCTTC.

This sequence joins TRBV5-1 and TRBJ1-3; D remains ambiguous. V was pared by 0 bases and J by 0 bases, with 4 bases between. Germline values: CDR1 SGHRS, CDR2 YFSETQ. The CDR3 loop spans 14 amino acids. DNA for the CDR3: TGCGCCAGCAGCTTGGATGCCTCTGGAAACACCATATATTTT. Protein sequence: CASSLDASGNTIYF.

The rearrangement links TRBV28 to TRBJ1-2, with TRBD1 as a possible D gene (6 bases). V dropped 5 bases and J dropped 2 bases, with 12 bases sitting between them. Germline CDR1 reads MDHEN; CDR2 reads SYDVKM. CDR3 length equals 14 residues. DNA of the CDR3: TGTGCCAGCAGTCCCGGGACATTGAACTATGGCTACACCTTC. Residues: CASSPGTLNYGYTF.

The genes are TRBV28 and TRBJ1-5; D might be TRBD1 (5 bases). Germline lookup yields CDR1 MDHEN and CDR2 SYDVKM. Between the trimmed V and J ends, which lost 3 bases and 0 bases, there was a span of 9 bases. This CDR3 has 15 amino acids. CDR3 loop: CASSLGGGSNQPQHF. The CDR3 nucleotides read TGTGCCAGCAGTTTGGGGGGGGGTAGCAATCAGCCCCAGCATTTT.

The V gene is TRBV6-5, the J gene TRBJ1-1; 10 nucleotides line up with TRBD1. Germline assignment: CDR1 MNHEY and CDR2 SVGAGI. CDR3 length equals 13 residues. J gave up 11 bases and V 6 bases, and 9 bases lay outside the gene matches. The chain's CDR3 is CASSNRQGAQAFF. The CDR3 bases are TGTGCCAGCAGCAACAGACAGGGGGCGCAGGCTTTCTTT.

The chain links TRBV7-9 to TRBJ2-1, with 13 bases identical to TRBD2. Per germline, CDR1 SEHNR and CDR2 FQNEAQ (reference sequence). The CDR3 length is 15 residues. Trimming cost V 5 bases and J 3 bases; bases outside gene matches: 1. The CDR3 is CASSRLAGGYNEQFF. The CDR3 region has the DNA TGTGCCAGCAGCCGACTAGCGGGGGGCTACAATGAGCAGTTCTTC.

The chain employs TRBV19 and TRBJ1-2; 8 bases are a match to TRBD1. Germline lookup yields CDR1 LNHDA and CDR2 SQIVND (reference sequence). This CDR3 spans 15 amino acids. V was clipped by 6 bases and J by 2 bases; unmatched bases: 8. The CDR3 loop reads CASRRTGGLNYGYTF. In nucleotides, the CDR3 is TGTGCCAGTAGACGTACAGGGGGACTAAACTATGGCTACACCTTC.

The CDR3 coding sequence is TGTGCCAGCAGCCAAACGGGGACTAACACCGGGGAGCTGTTTTTT. This encodes CASSQTGTNTGELFF. The rearrangement uses TRBV11-2 and TRBJ2-2, with a tentative D call TRBD2 (6 bases). CDR1 and CDR2 from the germline V gene are SGHAT and FQNNGV. Trimming took 5 bases from V and 2 from J, leaving 12 bases between them. CDR3 size: 15 residues.

The chain is built from TRBV3-1 (or the pseudogene TRBV3-2) and TRBJ2-3, with TRBD1 matching over 7 bases. Germline assignment: CDR1 LGHDT and CDR2 YNNKEL (reference sequence). The CDR3 length is 13 residues. Losses at the gene ends were 2 bases for V and 5 bases for J; bases not matched to a gene: 1. The CDR3 sequence: CASSQTGEDTQYF. Here the CDR3 DNA reads TGTGCCAGCAGCCAAACAGGGGAAGATACGCAGTATTTT.

The rearrangement uses TRBV11-2 and TRBJ2-6, with D hard to call. V lost 5 bases, J lost 1 base, and 12 bases lay in between. The CDR3 extends over 16 amino acids. In germline, CDR1 is SGHAT, CDR2 FQNNGV. Written as DNA, the CDR3 is TGTGCCAGCAGCCCAGGACGTCTGTCTGGGGCCAACGTCCTGACTTTC. This encodes CASSPGRLSGANVLTF.

This rearrangement joins TRBV27 to TRBJ1-4; 10 positions agree with TRBD1. This CDR3 has 15 amino acids. The germline V gene encodes CDR1 MNHEY and CDR2 SMNVEV (reference sequence). J was trimmed by 8 bases and V by 6 bases; bases with no gene match: 9. The CDR3 bases are TGTGCCAGCAGCCGACAGGGGGCCCTTTGGGAAAAACTGTTTTTT. Translating it yields CASSRQGALWEKLFF.

The rearrangement uses TRBV28 and TRBJ1-5, with D perhaps TRBD1 (5 bases). This CDR3 is 14 amino acids long. The V end was cut by 8 bases, the J end by 5 bases, with 16 bases between. Germline V CDR1 and CDR2: MDHEN, SYDVKM. The CDR3 reads CASLHPQGHQPQHF. The CDR3, as DNA: TGTGCCAGCCTCCACCCCCAGGGACATCAGCCCCAGCATTTT.

The genes are TRBV6-5 and TRBJ2-3, with a weak D call TRBD2 (5 bases). This CDR3 has 14 amino acids. V lost 5 bases and J lost 6, with 15 bases in between. From germline, CDR1 is MNHEY and CDR2 SVGAGI. CDR3 residues: CASSLRGGEDTQYF. In DNA, the CDR3 is TGTGCCAGCAGTCTCCGAGGAGGTGAGGATACGCAGTATTTT.

Only a few counts were recorded for this clone. This sequence joins TRBV12-5 and TRBJ2-5; maybe TRBD1 (5 bases). Germline CDR1 reads LGHNT; CDR2 reads FRNRAP. The CDR3 spans 15 residues. V shed 2 bases and J shed 0 bases, with 10 bases lying between them. CDR3 residues: CASGLHYRNQETQYF. CDR3 bases: TGTGCTAGTGGTTTGCATTACAGGAACCAAGAGACCCAGTACTTC.

V usage is TRBV6-5 and J usage is TRBJ2-2; 7 bases agree with TRBD2. There are 15 residues in the CDR3. The J segment lost 0 bases and the V segment lost 7 bases, leaving 5 bases of the junction unmatched. From germline, CDR1 is MNHEY and CDR2 SVGAGI. The CDR3 sequence is CASTLAETNTGELFF. The DNA of the CDR3 is TGTGCCAGCACCCTAGCGGAGACGAACACCGGGGAGCTGTTTTTT.